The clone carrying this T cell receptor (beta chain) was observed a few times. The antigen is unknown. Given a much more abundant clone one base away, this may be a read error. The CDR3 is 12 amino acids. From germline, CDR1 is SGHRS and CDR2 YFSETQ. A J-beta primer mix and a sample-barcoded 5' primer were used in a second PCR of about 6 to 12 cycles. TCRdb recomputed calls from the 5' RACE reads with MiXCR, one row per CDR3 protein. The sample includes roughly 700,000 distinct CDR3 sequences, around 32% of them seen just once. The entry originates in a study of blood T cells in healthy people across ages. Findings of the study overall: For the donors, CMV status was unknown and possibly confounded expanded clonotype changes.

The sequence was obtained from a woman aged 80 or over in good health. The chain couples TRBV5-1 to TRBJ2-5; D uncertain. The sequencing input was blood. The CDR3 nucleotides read TGCGCCAGCAGTCAAAAAGGAGAGACCCGGTACTTC. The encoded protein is CASSQKGETRYF.